The rows below give T cell receptor beta chains drawn from one sample of a study of beta chain features in type 1 diabetes. Assay: immunoSEQ multiplex PCR; the TCRdb copy retains only in-frame clones and omits some. The sample records approximately 360,000 clones, about 12% being singletons. Sequenced material: naive CD4+ T cells from blood. The receptors stem from a woman aged 18-30 years with type 1 diabetes. CDR3s include the opening cysteine and the closing phenylalanine or tryptophan. The order of the fields is V gene, J gene, D gene, clone size, CDR3 protein, CDR3 DNA. D genes are given only for firm matches. Clone size is given for some rows only: seen once, a few or many times, or a class if the clone is expanded.

V: TRBV19; J: TRBJ2-1; D: .; size: few; CDR3: CASSITPLDNEQFF; DNA: TGTGCCAGTAGTATCACCCCCCTAGACAATGAGCAGTTCTTC
V: TRBV2; J: TRBJ2-1; D: .; size: few; CDR3: CASSQLANEQFF; DNA: TGTGCCAGCAGCCAACTAGCCAATGAGCAGTTCTTC
V: TRBV2; J: TRBJ2-7; D: TRBD1; size: few; CDR3: CASRDRGYEQYF; DNA: TGTGCCAGCCGGGACAGGGGCTACGAGCAGTACTTC
V: TRBV6-5; J: TRBJ2-3; D: TRBD2; size: .; CDR3: CASTPSLAGLDTQYF; DNA: TGTGCCAGCACACCCTCGCTAGCGGGGTTAGATACGCAGTATTTT
V: TRBV4-3; J: TRBJ2-2; D: TRBD2; size: .; CDR3: CASSQAWGISGGGRAGELFF; DNA: TGCGCCAGCAGCCAAGCCTGGGGTATAAGCGGCGGGGGGAGGGCCGGGGAGCTGTTTTTT
V: TRBV4-3; J: TRBJ2-5; D: .; size: .; CDR3: CASSQAPSGETQYF; DNA: TGCGCCAGCAGCCAAGCTCCGAGCGGGGAGACCCAGTACTTC
V: TRBV5-1; J: TRBJ2-1; D: TRBD1; size: .; CDR3: CASSMGQGMVDEQFF; DNA: TGCGCCAGCAGCATGGGACAGGGGATGGTGGATGAGCAGTTCTTC
V: TRBV18; J: TRBJ2-5; D: TRBD1; size: .; CDR3: CASSRGTGAETQYF; DNA: TGTGCCAGCTCACGAGGGACAGGGGCGGAGACCCAGTACTTC
V: TRBV4-2; J: TRBJ2-7; D: TRBD1; size: .; CDR3: CASSQDRGQYEQYF; DNA: TGTGCCAGCAGCCAAGATAGGGGACAGTACGAGCAGTACTTC
V: TRBV9; J: TRBJ2-5; D: TRBD1; size: few; CDR3: CASSPDRGRETQYF; DNA: TGTGCCAGCAGCCCGGACAGGGGCCGGGAGACCCAGTACTTC
V: TRBV7-2; J: TRBJ1-1; D: TRBD1; size: few; CDR3: CASRPAGQPNTEAFF; DNA: TGTGCCAGCAGGCCGGCGGGACAGCCGAACACTGAAGCTTTCTTT
V: TRBV27; J: TRBJ1-2; D: TRBD1; size: .; CDR3: CASSQRQGAGYTF; DNA: TGTGCCAGCTCGCAAAGGCAGGGGGCAGGCTACACCTTC
V: TRBV7-9; J: TRBJ2-7; D: .; size: few; CDR3: CASSLGRGSYEQYF; DNA: TGTGCCAGCAGCTTAGGGAGGGGCTCCTACGAGCAGTACTTC
V: TRBV11-1; J: TRBJ2-1; D: TRBD1; size: few; CDR3: CASSTGTDNEQFF; DNA: TGTGCCAGCAGCACGGGGACAGACAATGAGCAGTTCTTC